These 17 T cell receptor beta chains originate from one sample sequenced in a study of T cell responses to AZD1222 COVID-19 vaccine. Method: immunoSEQ multiplex PCR; TCRdb's copy keeps in-frame clones and lacks some. Here the sample spans some 110,000 clones, roughly 92% being singletons. The specimen was peripheral blood, collected on day 0 of AZD1222 vaccination. The receptors come from an adult in good health.

V and J are TRBV7-8 and TRBJ2-7; TRBD2 is a possible D gene (5 bases). This CDR3 has 12 amino acids. Germline CDR1 SGHVS, CDR2 FQNEAQ. The ends were cut back, 5 bases at V and 5 bases at J, with 10 bases in the middle. This CDR3 is CASSPRRNEQYF. CDR3 coding DNA: TGTGCCAGCAGCCCCCGGAGGAACGAGCAGTACTTC. The full variable domain, in which reference TRBV7-8 and TRBJ2-7 provide the parts outside the CDR3, is GAGVSQSPRYKVAKRGQDVALRCDPISGHVSLFWYQQALGQGPEFLTYFQNEAQLDKSGLPSDRFFAERPEGSVSTLKIQRTQQEDSAVYLCASSPRRNEQYFGPGTRLTVT.

The chain carries TRBV7-2 and TRBJ2-5, with 11 bases aligning to TRBD2. With V trimmed by 4 bases and J by 5 bases, 9 bases remained unmatched. This CDR3 comprises 16 residues. Germline lookup yields CDR1 SGHTA and CDR2 FQGNSA. The CDR3: CASSSPLAGGWETQYF. Written as DNA, the CDR3 is TGTGCCAGCAGCTCCCCCCTAGCGGGAGGATGGGAGACCCAGTACTTC.

The chain links TRBV30 to TRBJ2-3, with D tentatively TRBD1 or TRBD2 (6 bases each). CDR1 is GTSNPN and CDR2 is SVGIG in the germline V gene (reference sequence). The CDR3 contains 13 residues. The V end lost 4 bases, the J end lost 4 bases, and 12 bases lay between the germline ends. CDR3 amino acids: CAWNPGEADTQYF. The CDR3 DNA sequence: TGTGCCTGGAACCCAGGGGAGGCAGATACGCAGTATTTT. The entire variable domain, with the rest obtained from reference TRBV30 and TRBJ2-3, is as follows: SQTIHQWPATLVQPVGSPLSLECTVEGTSNPNLYWYRQAAGRGLQLLFYSVGIGQISSEVPQNLSASRPQDRQFILSSKKLLLSDSGFYLCAWNPGEADTQYFGPGTRLTVL.

The chain couples TRBV18 to TRBJ1-6; no firm D call. The V gene's germline CDR1 is KGHSH and CDR2 LQKENI. Trimming took off 3 bases at V and 7 bases at J, with 10 bases between the two ends. This CDR3 comprises 14 residues. The CDR3, as DNA: TGTGCCAGCTCACCCAATTCGGGGAATTCACCCCTCCACTTT. Protein sequence: CASSPNSGNSPLHF.

The chain couples TRBV3-1 (or the pseudogene TRBV3-2) to TRBJ1-1; TRBD1 aligns across 7 bases. V was clipped by 4 bases and J by 6 bases; unmatched bases: 5. Germline lookup yields CDR1 LGHDT and CDR2 YNNKEL (reference sequence). The CDR3 has 13 residues. The CDR3, as DNA: TGTGCCAGCAGCCCGCGGACAGGCGCTGAAGCTTTCTTT. Its translation is CASSPRTGAEAFF.

This sequence joins TRBV5-1 and TRBJ2-7; TRBD1 agrees at 12 bases. Trimming at V came to 0 bases and at J to 7 bases, leaving 5 bases not matched to a gene. Per germline, CDR1 SGHRS and CDR2 YFSETQ. This CDR3 has 15 residues. The CDR3 nucleotides are TGCGCCAGCAGCTTGGTGGGACAGGGGGCGGGTGAGCAGTACTTC. Protein sequence: CASSLVGQGAGEQYF.

V gene TRBV29-1 combines with J gene TRBJ2-7; TRBD2 agrees at 8 bases. The CDR3 has 14 residues. CDR1 is SQVTM, CDR2 ANQGSEA, per germline. Germline trimming cut 4 bases from V and 5 bases from J; bases unmatched to any gene: 10. The CDR3 sequence: CSVVGGARGNEQYF. The CDR3 nucleotides are TGCAGCGTTGTCGGGGGGGCGCGGGGGAACGAGCAGTACTTC.

The chain couples TRBV9 to TRBJ1-5; D gene ambiguous. Germline values: CDR1 SGDLS, CDR2 YYNGEE. This CDR3 contains 16 residues. Trimming cost V 0 bases and J 7 bases, with 17 bases left between them. CDR3 DNA sequence: TGTGCCAGCAGCGTAGGGGTCTCTCCCACCGGGCAGCCCCAGCATTTT. It specifies CASSVGVSPTGQPQHF.

This clone was seen a handful of times. Other DNA sequences of this sample code for an identical CDR3. The chain has TRBV4-1 and TRBJ2-1, with a possible D match to TRBD1 (6 bases). This CDR3 has 15 amino acids. Between the trimmed V and J ends, which lost 0 bases and 5 bases, there was a span of 11 bases. The germline CDR1 and CDR2 sequences are MGHRA and YSYEKL. As DNA, the CDR3 is TGCGCCAGCAGCCAAGAGGGGGCGCAGAACAATGAGCAGTTCTTC. Its protein is CASSQEGAQNNEQFF.

This chain links TRBV11-3 with TRBJ2-7, with D possibly TRBD2 on 6 matching bases. Per germline, CDR1 SGHNT and CDR2 YENEEA. This CDR3 has 13 amino acids. Trimming stripped 3 bases from V and 5 bases from J, with 11 bases between. This CDR3 is CASSLTSSNEQYF. The CDR3 coding sequence is TGTGCCAGCAGCTTGACTAGTTCGAACGAGCAGTACTTC.

The chain combines TRBV30 with TRBJ2-5; D gene uncertain. Germline V gene data show CDR1 as GTSNPN and CDR2 as SVGIG (reference sequence). This CDR3 is 14 amino acids long. V was shortened by 0 bases and J by 4 bases, with 12 bases between the two germline ends. CDR3 residues: CAWSVLVLSETQYF. The CDR3 nucleotides are TGTGCCTGGAGTGTTCTGGTGTTATCAGAGACCCAGTACTTC.

This chain joins TRBV5-1 and TRBJ2-3; the D gene could be TRBD1 or TRBD2 (5 bases each). CDR1 and CDR2 from the germline V gene are SGHRS and YFSETQ. Trimming pared 5 bases from V and 2 bases from J, leaving 15 bases between. CDR3 size: 15 residues. The CDR3 protein is CASRSQLGDTDTQYF. In DNA, the CDR3 is TGCGCCAGCAGAAGTCAGCTGGGGGACACAGATACGCAGTATTTT.

The chain uses TRBV7-3 and TRBJ2-7; 10 bases map to TRBD2. Germline CDR1 reads SGHTA; CDR2 reads FQGTGA. The V segment lost 3 bases and the J segment 4 bases; nucleotides outside the gene matches: 12. The CDR3 covers 17 residues. This CDR3 is CASSFPTSGRAFYEQYF. The CDR3 DNA is TGTGCCAGCAGCTTTCCGACGAGCGGGAGGGCCTTTTACGAGCAGTACTTC.

This clone occurred once. The chain combines TRBV6-5 with TRBJ1-1; the D is unclear. There are 12 residues in the CDR3. Trimming pared 0 bases from V and 7 bases from J, leaving 6 bases between. Germline-derived CDR1 and CDR2 are MNHEY and SVGAGI. In DNA, the CDR3 is TGTGCCAGCAGTTACTCAAAGGGTGAAGCTTTCTTT. The encoded protein is CASSYSKGEAFF.

This chain uses TRBV18 with TRBJ2-1; 11 positions agree with TRBD1. Trimming removed 5 bases from V and 10 bases from J; junction bases left unmatched: 10. The CDR3 has 15 amino acids. Germline CDR1 is KGHSH and CDR2 is LQKENI. The CDR3 loop is CASSSIRTGGDEQFF. Here the CDR3 DNA reads TGTGCCAGCTCATCTATACGGACAGGGGGCGACGAGCAGTTCTTC.

The rearrangement uses TRBV2 and TRBJ2-5; D unresolved. Germline V gene lookup returns CDR1 SNHLY and CDR2 FYNNEI. V lost 4 bases, J lost 2 bases, and 8 bases lay in between. The CDR3 extends over 13 amino acids. The CDR3 spells CASSVWEQETQYF. The CDR3 DNA is TGTGCCAGCAGTGTCTGGGAACAAGAGACCCAGTACTTC.

The genes are TRBV4-3 and TRBJ2-3; tentative D call: TRBD2 (6 bases). The CDR3 extends over 18 amino acids. CDR1 is LGHNA, CDR2 YSLEER, per germline. V was trimmed by 0 bases and J by 0 bases, leaving 16 bases between them. The CDR3 reads CASSQDSPFSGSTDTQYF. The CDR3, as DNA: TGCGCCAGCAGCCAAGATTCCCCGTTTAGCGGAAGCACAGATACGCAGTATTTT.